One and the same sample provided the 30 T cell receptor beta chains below, sequenced in a study of blood T cells in healthy people across ages. Using a J-beta primer mix together with a sample-barcoded 5' primer, a second PCR was run for roughly 6 to 12 cycles. Each CDR3 protein is one row after TCRdb ran MiXCR on the 5' RACE reads. The sample holds nearly 800,000 distinct CDR3 sequences, approximately 25% seen once. These data also formed part of another study, on T cells of mothers and their children.

Sequences were obtained from blood. All receptors derive from a boy between 10 and 17 years old in good health.

The rearrangement joins TRBV7-8 to TRBJ2-2; D gene ambiguous. CDR1 is SGHVS, CDR2 FQNEAQ, per germline. This CDR3 spans 14 amino acids. V dropped 5 bases and J dropped 2 bases, with 9 bases sitting between them. CDR3 region: CASSALVNTGELFF. CDR3 nucleotides: TGTGCCAGCAGCGCTTTAGTCAACACCGGGGAGCTGTTTTTT.

This clonotype has just a few counts. This chain connects TRBV10-3 to TRBJ2-7; 8 bases are a match to TRBD1. The CDR3 totals 14 residues. CDR1 ENHRY and CDR2 SYGVKD come from the germline V gene. Trimming at V came to 5 bases and at J to 7 bases, leaving 10 bases not matched to a gene. CDR3 coding DNA: TGTGCCATCAGTCCTGGGACAGGAATAGAGGAGCAGTACTTC. Translation: CAISPGTGIEEQYF.

For this clonotype: At one end the junction does not follow the germline gene, possibly because of a read error. The chain employs TRBV2 and TRBJ2-7; 7 bases are a match to TRBD2. The CDR3 sequence is 16 residues long. Looked up from germline, CDR1 is SNHLY and CDR2 is FYNNEI. This CDR3 reads CASSEALASGTYEQYF. In nucleotides, the CDR3 is TGCGCCAGCAGTGAAGCGTTGGCTAGCGGTACCTACGAGCAGTACTTC.

The chain joins TRBV28 to TRBJ2-6; D perhaps matches TRBD2 (7 bases). The CDR3 spans 16 residues. The germline V gene has CDR1 MDHEN and CDR2 SYDVKM. The germline V and J ends were trimmed by 1 base and 2 bases, with 9 bases remaining between them. CDR3 in amino acids: CASSLYGGPGANVLTF. DNA of the CDR3: TGTGCCAGCAGTTTATACGGGGGGCCTGGGGCCAACGTCCTGACTTTC.

The CDR3 coding sequence is TGCAGTGCTAGACTAGCGAAATCCTACGAGCAGTACTTC. This translates into CSARLAKSYEQYF. The chain employs TRBV20-1 and TRBJ2-7; tentative D call: TRBD2 (6 bases). This CDR3 is 13 amino acids long. V lost 2 bases, J lost 1 base, and 9 bases lay in between. In germline, CDR1 is DFQATT, CDR2 SNEGSKA (reference sequence).

This clonotype has just a few counts. In DNA form, the CDR3 reads TGTGCCACCGGTGACAGGGGGAACTCCGGGGCCAACGTCCTGACTTTC. As protein: CATGDRGNSGANVLTF. The chain uses TRBV12-3 or TRBV12-4 and TRBJ2-6; the match to TRBD1 covers 9 bases. V lost 10 bases and J lost 4; bases outside the gene matches: 11. CDR3 length: 16 amino acids.

Only a few counts were recorded for this clonotype. The rearrangement joins TRBV6-1 to TRBJ1-2; weak D call: TRBD1 (5 bases). The CDR3 totals 13 residues. Trimming removed 1 base from V and 8 bases from J, with 11 bases in between. Germline values: CDR1 MNHNS, CDR2 SASEGT. CDR3 region: CASSEVPGGGYTF. The DNA for the CDR3 is TGTGCCAGCAGTGAAGTTCCGGGGGGAGGCTACACCTTC.

The rearrangement uses TRBV7-8 and TRBJ2-7; 7 nucleotides match TRBD1. Germline CDR1 SGHVS, CDR2 FQNEAQ. The trim removed 2 bases at V and 0 bases at J, leaving 7 bases unmatched. CDR3 length: 16 residues. The CDR3 here is CASSLISYRGSYEQYF. The CDR3 bases are TGTGCCAGCAGCTTAATCTCCTACAGGGGCTCCTACGAGCAGTACTTC. Supplemented by reference TRBV7-8 and TRBJ2-7, the full variable domain reads GAGVSQSPRYKVAKRGQDVALRCDPISGHVSLFWYQQALGQGPEFLTYFQNEAQLDKSGLPSDRFFAERPEGSVSTLKIQRTQQEDSAVYLCASSLISYRGSYEQYFGPGTRLTVT.

This clonotype was picked up a small number of times. The chain has TRBV20-1 and TRBJ2-5; D perhaps matches TRBD1 (6 bases). The CDR3 runs to 12 residues. Germline CDR1 and CDR2: DFQATT and SNEGSKA (reference sequence). V was pared by 3 bases and J by 4 bases, with 9 bases between. Here the CDR3 reads CSASIQGETQYF. In DNA, the CDR3 is TGCAGTGCTAGTATACAGGGAGAGACCCAGTACTTC.

This chain joins TRBV5-1 and TRBJ2-2; a possible D gene is TRBD2 (5 bases). Germline-derived CDR1 and CDR2 are SGHRS and YFSETQ. This CDR3 region has 14 residues. Trimming took off 0 bases at V and 5 bases at J, with 8 bases between the two ends. This CDR3 is CASSLAGETGELFF. CDR3 coding DNA: TGCGCCAGCAGCTTGGCCGGGGAAACCGGGGAGCTGTTTTTT.

V gene TRBV7-9 combines with J gene TRBJ2-5; D not resolved. The J call may be incorrect, as the DNA end agrees better with TRBJ2-1. Germline V gives CDR1 SEHNR, CDR2 FQNEAQ (reference sequence). The CDR3 is 12 amino acids. CDR3 protein: CASTSGVWEQFF. DNA for the CDR3: TGTGCCAGCACCTCTGGCGTTTGGGAGCAGTTCTTC.

This clonotype was detected a few times. The chain links TRBV3-1 to TRBJ2-2; TRBD1 is a possible D gene (5 bases). With 5 bases removed from V and 6 bases from J, the gap between germline ends came to 10 bases. This CDR3 is 13 amino acids long. Germline CDR1 is LGHDT and CDR2 is YNNKEL (reference sequence). The DNA for the CDR3 is TGTGCCAGCAGCACAAAGGGGTCCGGGGAGCTGTTTTTT. Protein product: CASSTKGSGELFF.

This clonotype appeared a few times. The chain recombines TRBV9 with TRBJ2-2; 9 bases agree with TRBD2. CDR1 SGDLS and CDR2 YYNGEE come from the germline V gene. The CDR3 is 15 residues long. V trimming: 1 base; J trimming: 3 bases; junction bases outside the gene matches: 1. CDR3 nucleotide sequence: TGTGCCAGCAGCGTAACTAGCGGGTACACCGGGGAGCTGTTTTTT. This encodes CASSVTSGYTGELFF.

The chain carries TRBV29-1 and TRBJ2-1, with D possibly matching TRBD2 (6 bases). The CDR3 totals 14 residues. CDR1 and CDR2 from the germline V gene are SQVTM and ANQGSEA. The CDR3 DNA sequence: TGCAGTGTCCTTCGACTAGATCTGGACAATGAGCAGTTCTTC. Amino acids: CSVLRLDLDNEQFF.

The chain combines TRBV6-2 or TRBV6-3 with TRBJ1-1; the D is unclear. The CDR3 consists of 12 residues. CDR1 and CDR2 from the germline V gene are MNHEY and SVGEGT. V was pared by 5 bases and J by 8 bases, with 12 bases between. The CDR3 sequence is CASSLRRVEAFF. DNA of the CDR3: TGTGCCAGCAGTCTTCGGCGGGTGGAAGCTTTCTTT.

The chain recombines TRBV7-9 with TRBJ2-5; D is unresolved. The end of the DNA fits TRBJ2-7 better, so the J call may be wrong. Germline CDR1 reads SEHNR; CDR2 reads FQNEAQ (reference sequence). The CDR3 loop spans 12 amino acids. The chain's CDR3 is CASSWGIYEQYF. DNA for the CDR3: TGTGCCAGCAGCTGGGGAATCTACGAGCAGTACTTC.

The chain combines TRBV2 with TRBJ2-2; TRBD1 matches at 7 bases. Germline V gives CDR1 SNHLY, CDR2 FYNNEI. With 7 bases clipped from V and 0 bases from J, the junction kept 2 bases outside the gene matches. The CDR3 is made up of 14 amino acids. The CDR3 DNA reads TGTGCCAGCATGGACAGGTCGAACACCGGGGAGCTGTTTTTT. Its translation: CASMDRSNTGELFF.

The genes are TRBV4-2 and TRBJ2-1, with 10 bases lining up with TRBD2. V lost 0 bases to trimming and J lost 4 bases; unmatched junction nucleotides: 3. Germline values: CDR1 LGHNA, CDR2 YNFKEQ. The CDR3 spans 16 residues. DNA for the CDR3: TGTGCCAGCAGCCAAGACTGGACTAGCGGATACAATGAGCAGTTCTTC. The encoded protein is CASSQDWTSGYNEQFF.

J is TRBJ2-3 and V is TRBV5-1; no reliable D call. This CDR3 is 14 amino acids long. The germline V and J ends were trimmed by 4 bases and 3 bases, with 12 bases remaining between them. Per germline, CDR1 SGHRS and CDR2 YFSETQ. The CDR3 nucleotides read TGCGCCAGCAGCCCCCCGTACAAGACAGATACGCAGTATTTT. Its translation: CASSPPYKTDTQYF.

The sample holds a few counts of this clonotype. The chain couples TRBV15 to TRBJ2-5; D possibly corresponds to TRBD2 (6 bases). With the DNA end fitting TRBJ2-7 better, the J assignment may be wrong. Germline V CDR1 and CDR2: LNHNV, YYDKDF (reference sequence). This CDR3 region has 16 residues. The CDR3: CATSRGGGGARYEQYF. CDR3 sequence (DNA): TGTGCCACCAGCAGAGGAGGAGGAGGGGCGCGCTACGAGCAGTACTTC.

The V gene is TRBV25-1, the J gene TRBJ1-1, with D possibly TRBD1 on 6 matching bases. Germline CDR1 is MGHDK and CDR2 is SYGVNS. CDR3 length: 16 residues. The V gene lost 2 bases and the J gene lost 1 base, with 14 bases spanning the gap. CDR3: CASSEAGDAWNTEAFF. Here the CDR3 DNA reads TGTGCCAGCAGTGAAGCAGGGGACGCATGGAACACTGAAGCTTTCTTT.

V is TRBV20-1 and J is TRBJ1-5, with D uncertain. Germline CDR1 and CDR2: DFQATT and SNEGSKA (reference sequence). The CDR3 is 16 residues long. The V and J ends lost 0 bases and 0 bases respectively, with 12 bases between them. The CDR3 DNA reads TGCAGTGCTAGAGATGGAGCGGGTTATAGCAATCAGCCCCAGCATTTT. It translates to CSARDGAGYSNQPQHF.

This chain uses TRBV7-8 with TRBJ2-7, with 10 nucleotides matching TRBD1. The germline gives CDR1 SGHVS, CDR2 FQNEAQ. The CDR3 is made up of 14 amino acids. After removal of 3 bases from V and 5 bases from J, the junction contained 4 bases not matched to a gene. The chain's CDR3 is CASSFLDRGDEQYF. DNA for the CDR3: TGTGCCAGCAGCTTTCTGGACAGGGGGGACGAGCAGTACTTC.

The J gene is TRBJ2-5, the V gene TRBV7-9; no clear D. Germline-derived CDR1 and CDR2 are SEHNR and FQNEAQ (reference sequence). V gave up 5 bases and J gave up 0 bases, with 10 bases separating them. CDR3 length: 14 residues. The CDR3 reads CASSGWYNQETQYF. CDR3 in DNA: TGTGCCAGCAGCGGATGGTACAACCAAGAGACCCAGTACTTC.

This clonotype was seen more than once but under ten times. A read error may account for a junction end that differs from germline. The chain combines TRBV4-1 with TRBJ2-3; D unclear. CDR3 length: 16 residues. Germline CDR1 reads MGHRA; CDR2 reads YSYEKL. The CDR3 DNA reads as TGCGCCAGCAGCCAAGGAACTGTGCTAGGCACAAATACGCAGTATTTT. Amino acids: CASSQGTVLGTNTQYF.

Points on this clonotype: Compared with germline, one end of the junction differs, possibly owing to a read error. The chain employs TRBV13 and TRBJ2-5, with 8 positions matching TRBD2. The germline CDR1 and CDR2 sequences are PRHDT and FYEKMQ (reference sequence). This CDR3 is built from 18 residues. This chain's CDR3 is CAGSLGQLGEAGAETQYF. In nucleotides, the CDR3 is TGTGCCGGCAGCTTGGGGCAACTTGGGGAAGCGGGAGCTGAGACCCAGTACTTC.

The table lists this clonotype with many counts. The chain has TRBV28 and TRBJ2-7; possible D gene TRBD2, 6 bases. This CDR3 contains 13 residues. V was trimmed by 3 bases and J by 2 bases, leaving 8 bases between them. Germline lookup yields CDR1 MDHEN and CDR2 SYDVKM. Here the CDR3 reads CASSLTSPYEQYF. CDR3 bases: TGTGCCAGCAGTTTGACTAGTCCCTACGAGCAGTACTTC.

The chain couples TRBV7-2 to TRBJ1-2, with TRBD1 matching 9 bases. CDR3 length: 16 residues. CDR1 is SGHTA, CDR2 FQGNSA, per germline. V trimming: 2 bases; J trimming: 0 bases; junction bases outside the gene matches: 4. The CDR3 DNA is TGTGCCAGCAGCTTAACAACAGGGGGCCCTAACTATGGCTACACCTTC. Translating gives CASSLTTGGPNYGYTF.

This clonotype has just a few counts. This chain links TRBV6-2 or TRBV6-3 with TRBJ2-1; D is possibly TRBD2 (5 bases). The CDR3 covers 15 residues. V was shortened by 6 bases and J by 3 bases, with 15 bases between the two germline ends. Germline V gives CDR1 MNHEY, CDR2 SVGEGT. For the CDR3, the DNA is TGTGCCAGCAGCCTGGCGGGTGAAAACTACAATGAGCAGTTCTTC. It codes for CASSLAGENYNEQFF.

The J gene is TRBJ1-4, the V gene TRBV6-2 or TRBV6-3; 9 bases align to TRBD1. From germline, CDR1 is MNHEY and CDR2 SVGEGT. The CDR3 extends over 17 amino acids. Trimming removed 5 bases from V and 8 bases from J; junction bases left unmatched: 15. The chain's CDR3 is CASSPWDRDGVDEKLFF. For the CDR3, the DNA is TGTGCCAGCAGTCCCTGGGACAGGGATGGAGTTGACGAAAAACTGTTTTTT.